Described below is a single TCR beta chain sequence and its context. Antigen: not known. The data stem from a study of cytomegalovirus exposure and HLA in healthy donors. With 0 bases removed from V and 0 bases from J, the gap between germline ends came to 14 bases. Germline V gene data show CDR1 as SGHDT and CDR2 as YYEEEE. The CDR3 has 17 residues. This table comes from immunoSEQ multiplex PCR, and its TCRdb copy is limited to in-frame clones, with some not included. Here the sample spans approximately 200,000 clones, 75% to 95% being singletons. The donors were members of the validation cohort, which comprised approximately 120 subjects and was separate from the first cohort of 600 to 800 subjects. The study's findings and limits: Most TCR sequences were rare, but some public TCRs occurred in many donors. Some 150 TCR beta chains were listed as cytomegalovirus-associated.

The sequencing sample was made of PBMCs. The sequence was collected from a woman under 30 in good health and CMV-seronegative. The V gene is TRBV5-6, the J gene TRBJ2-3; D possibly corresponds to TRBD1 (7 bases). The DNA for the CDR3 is TGTGCCAGCAGCTTGGGCCACAGGGGACTCAGCACAGATACGCAGTATTTT. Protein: CASSLGHRGLSTDTQYF.